The rows below give T cell receptor beta chains drawn from one sample of a study of T-cell reconstitution after alpha-beta-depleted transplantation in children. TCRdb reprocessed the PCR reads via MiXCR and lists one record per CDR3 protein. The data show a few hundred thousand distinct CDR3 sequences, 25% to 30% seen once. Sequenced material: PBMCs, taken before TCRalphabeta/CD19-depleted stem cell transplant. All receptors derive from a boy in the first two years of life with Wiskott-Aldrich syndrome, due to receive a stem cell transplant. Both conserved end residues are part of each CDR3. D genes are given only for firm matches. Clone size is not always given. Where it is, it says once, few, many or a class for expanded clones.

clone size | J gene | D gene | V gene | CDR3 protein | CDR3 DNA
once | TRBJ2-1 | NA | TRBV15 | CATSRAGSRNEQFF | TGTGCCACCAGCAGAGCTGGGAGTAGGAATGAGCAGTTCTTC
NA | TRBJ2-5 | TRBD2 | TRBV5-1 | CASRFGLAGNQETQYF | TGCGCCAGCAGATTTGGCTTAGCGGGGAACCAAGAGACCCAGTACTTC
few | TRBJ2-4 | NA | TRBV20-1 | CSARTPGLSNIQYF | TGCAGTGCTAGAACACCGGGACTGTCAAACATTCAGTACTTC
NA | TRBJ2-1 | TRBD1 | TRBV5-1 | CASNPGQTPYNEQFF | TGCGCCAGCAACCCGGGACAGACTCCCTACAATGAGCAGTTCTTC
few | TRBJ1-2 | NA | TRBV5-1 | CASSLGVGIDYGYTF | TGCGCCAGCAGCTTGGGAGTCGGGATCGACTATGGCTACACCTTC
NA | TRBJ2-3 | NA | TRBV5-1 | CASSLKTGAFSTDAQYF | TGCGCCAGCAGCTTGAAAACTGGAGCCTTTAGCACAGATGCGCAGTATTTT
NA | TRBJ2-1 | TRBD2 | TRBV24-1 | CATSDSHLAGGHEQFF | TGTGCCACCAGTGATTCCCATCTAGCGGGAGGGCACGAGCAGTTCTTC
NA | TRBJ2-1 | TRBD1 | TRBV5-1 | CASSANPGQGAYNEQFF | TGCGCCAGCAGCGCCAATCCGGGACAGGGGGCCTACAATGAGCAGTTCTTC
NA | TRBJ1-6 | NA | TRBV27 | CASSSVATSSYNSPLHF | TGTGCCAGCAGTTCTGTGGCAACGAGCTCCTATAATTCACCCCTCCACTTT
NA | TRBJ2-7 | TRBD2 | TRBV9 | CASSVVGGRDIYYEQYF | TGTGCCAGCAGCGTAGTAGGCGGGAGGGATATTTACTACGAGCAGTACTTC
NA | TRBJ2-1 | NA | TRBV12-3/TRBV12-4 | CASTETGFYNEQFF | TGTGCCAGCACTGAGACGGGGTTCTACAATGAGCAGTTCTTC
NA | TRBJ2-7 | NA | TRBV21-1 | CASPNARTSYEQYF | TGTGCCAGCCCCAATGCCAGGACCTCCTACGAGCAGTACTTC
NA | TRBJ1-1 | NA | TRBV3-1 | CASKEGTYTEAFF | TGTGCCAGTAAAGAGGGAACTTACACTGAAGCTTTCTTT
NA | TRBJ1-5 | NA | TRBV20-1 | CSASGQTSNQPQHF | TGCAGTGCTAGCGGGCAGACTAGCAATCAGCCCCAGCATTTT
few | TRBJ1-3 | NA | TRBV2 | CASTFGQFVGNTIYF | TGTGCCAGCACCTTCGGACAGTTTGTCGGAAACACCATATATTTT
NA | TRBJ1-5 | TRBD1 | TRBV4-1 | CASSQDGQGAQYSNQPQHF | TGCGCCAGCAGCCAAGATGGACAGGGGGCACAATATAGCAATCAGCCCCAGCATTTT
few | TRBJ2-5 | NA | TRBV14 | CASSSSRETQYF | TGTGCCAGCAGCTCCAGCCGGGAGACCCAGTACTTC
NA | TRBJ2-6 | NA | TRBV7-2 | CASSFLGNVLTF | TGTGCCAGCAGCTTTCTGGGGAACGTCCTGACTTTC